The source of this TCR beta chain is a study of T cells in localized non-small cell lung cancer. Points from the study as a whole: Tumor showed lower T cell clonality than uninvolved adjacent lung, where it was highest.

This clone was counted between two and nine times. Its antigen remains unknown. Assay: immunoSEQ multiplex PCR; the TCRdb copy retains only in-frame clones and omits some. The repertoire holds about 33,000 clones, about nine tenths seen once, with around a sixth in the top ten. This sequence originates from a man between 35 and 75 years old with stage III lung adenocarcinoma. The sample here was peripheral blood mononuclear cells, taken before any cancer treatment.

This CDR3 reads CASSVGPQITYEQYF. The DNA of the CDR3 is TGTGCCAGCAGCGTAGGTCCCCAAATAACCTACGAGCAGTACTTC. The gene calls are TRBV9 and TRBJ2-7; D is ambiguous. Germline assignment: CDR1 SGDLS and CDR2 YYNGEE. V was cut by 0 bases and J by 2 bases, with 12 bases left in between. The CDR3 contains 15 residues.